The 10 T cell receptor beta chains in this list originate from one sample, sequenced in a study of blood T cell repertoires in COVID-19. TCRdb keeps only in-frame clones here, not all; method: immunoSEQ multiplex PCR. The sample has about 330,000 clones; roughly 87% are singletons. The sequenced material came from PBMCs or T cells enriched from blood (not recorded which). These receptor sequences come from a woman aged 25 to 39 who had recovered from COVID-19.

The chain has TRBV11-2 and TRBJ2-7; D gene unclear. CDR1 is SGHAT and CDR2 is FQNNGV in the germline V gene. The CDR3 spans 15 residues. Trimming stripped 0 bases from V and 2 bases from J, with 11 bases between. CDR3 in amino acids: CASSLDSGIAYEQYF. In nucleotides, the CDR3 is TGTGCCAGCAGCTTAGATTCAGGAATAGCCTACGAGCAGTACTTC.

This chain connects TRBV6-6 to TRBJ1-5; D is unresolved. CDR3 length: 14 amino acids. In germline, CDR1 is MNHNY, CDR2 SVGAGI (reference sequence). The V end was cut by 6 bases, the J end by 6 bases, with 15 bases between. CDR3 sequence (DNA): TGTGCCAGCAGCGTCCCGGGAGGCGCTCAGCCCCAGCATTTT. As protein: CASSVPGGAQPQHF.

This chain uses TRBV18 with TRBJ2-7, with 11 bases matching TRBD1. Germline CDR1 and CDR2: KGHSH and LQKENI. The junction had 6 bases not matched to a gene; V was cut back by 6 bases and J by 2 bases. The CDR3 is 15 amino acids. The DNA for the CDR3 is TGTGCCAGCTCCCCGGGACAGGGGGGACCCTACGAGCAGTACTTC. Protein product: CASSPGQGGPYEQYF.

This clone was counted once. The CDR3 DNA reads TGTGCCAGCAGCCCAACAGGGGTGAATAATTCACCCCTCCACTTT. It yields the protein CASSPTGVNNSPLHF. The chain is built from TRBV6-5 and TRBJ1-6; 7 bases fit TRBD1. The CDR3 covers 15 residues. The germline V gene has CDR1 MNHEY and CDR2 SVGAGI. The junction had 7 bases not matched to a gene; V was cut back by 6 bases and J by 5 bases.

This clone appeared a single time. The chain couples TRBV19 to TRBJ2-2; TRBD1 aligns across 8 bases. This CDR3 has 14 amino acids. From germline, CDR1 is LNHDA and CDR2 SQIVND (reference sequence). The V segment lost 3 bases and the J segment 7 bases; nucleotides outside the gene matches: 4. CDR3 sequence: CASSIQGASGELFF. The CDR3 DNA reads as TGTGCCAGTAGTATTCAGGGGGCTAGCGGGGAGCTGTTTTTT.

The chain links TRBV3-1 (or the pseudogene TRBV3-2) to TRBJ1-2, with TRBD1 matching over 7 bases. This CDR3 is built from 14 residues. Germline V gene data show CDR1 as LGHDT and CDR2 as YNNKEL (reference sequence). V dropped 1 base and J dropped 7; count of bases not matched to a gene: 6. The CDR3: CASSQGSAGGGYTF. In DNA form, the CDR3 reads TGTGCCAGCAGCCAAGGATCGGCAGGGGGTGGCTACACCTTC.

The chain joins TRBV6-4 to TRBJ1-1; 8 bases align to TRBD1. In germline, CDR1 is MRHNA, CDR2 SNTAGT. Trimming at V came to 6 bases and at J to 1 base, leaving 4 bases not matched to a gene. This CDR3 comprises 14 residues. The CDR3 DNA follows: TGTGCCAGCAGCGAAGGACAGGGGAACACTGAAGCTTTCTTT. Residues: CASSEGQGNTEAFF.

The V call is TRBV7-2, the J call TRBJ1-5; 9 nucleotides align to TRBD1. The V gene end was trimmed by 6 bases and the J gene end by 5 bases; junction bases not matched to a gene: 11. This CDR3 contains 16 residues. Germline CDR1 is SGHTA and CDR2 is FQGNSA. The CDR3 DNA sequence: TGTGCCAGCAGTTATACAGGGGGCCGGGGGGATCAGCCCCAGCATTTT. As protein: CASSYTGGRGDQPQHF.

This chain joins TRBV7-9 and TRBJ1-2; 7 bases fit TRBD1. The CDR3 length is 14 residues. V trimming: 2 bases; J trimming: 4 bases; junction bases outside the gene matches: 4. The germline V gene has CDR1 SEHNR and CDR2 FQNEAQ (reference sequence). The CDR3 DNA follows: TGTGCCAGCAGCTTACGACAGGGTGTCTATGGCTACACCTTC. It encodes CASSLRQGVYGYTF.

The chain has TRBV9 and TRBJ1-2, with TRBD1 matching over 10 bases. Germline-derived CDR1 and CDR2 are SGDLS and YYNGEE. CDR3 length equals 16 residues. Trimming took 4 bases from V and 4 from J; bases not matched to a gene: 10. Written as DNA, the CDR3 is TGTGCCAGCAGCCCAAGGACAGGGGGTTTCAGCTATGGCTACACCTTC. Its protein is CASSPRTGGFSYGYTF.